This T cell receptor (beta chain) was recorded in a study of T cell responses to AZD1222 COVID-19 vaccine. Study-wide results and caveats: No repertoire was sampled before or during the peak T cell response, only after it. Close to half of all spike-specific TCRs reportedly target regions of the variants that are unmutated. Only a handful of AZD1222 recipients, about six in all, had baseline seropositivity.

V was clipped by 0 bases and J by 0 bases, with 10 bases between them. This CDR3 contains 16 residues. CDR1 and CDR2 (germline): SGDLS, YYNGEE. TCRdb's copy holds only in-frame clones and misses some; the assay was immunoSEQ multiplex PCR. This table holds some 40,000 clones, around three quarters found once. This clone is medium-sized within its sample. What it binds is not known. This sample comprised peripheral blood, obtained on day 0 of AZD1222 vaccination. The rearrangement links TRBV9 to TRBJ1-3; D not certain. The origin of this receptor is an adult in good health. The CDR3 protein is CASSVDDPSSGNTIYF. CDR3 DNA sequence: TGTGCCAGCAGCGTAGATGACCCCAGCTCTGGAAACACCATATATTTT.